The 9 T cell receptor beta chains below come from one sample, sequenced in a study of cytomegalovirus exposure and HLA in healthy donors. 60 Vbeta and 13 Jbeta primers were used in PCR. Libraries were prepared by immunoSEQ multiplex PCR; TCRdb keeps only in-frame clonotypes and omits some of them. In the table there are 150,000 to 200,000 clones, 70% of which are singletons. Sequenced material: PBMCs. These receptors originate from a man younger than 35 in good health and CMV-seropositive.

The chain has TRBV4-1 and TRBJ2-1; D is undetermined. The CDR3 length is 14 residues. The germline CDR1 and CDR2 sequences are MGHRA and YSYEKL. The V gene lost 3 bases and the J gene lost 5 bases, with 11 bases spanning the gap. The CDR3 DNA reads as TGCGCCAGCAGCCACTTAAACCGGGACAATGAGCAGTTCTTC. This encodes CASSHLNRDNEQFF.

This sequence joins TRBV6-8 and TRBJ2-3, with TRBD2 matching 7 bases. CDR1 and CDR2 (germline): MNHGY, SAAAGT. The CDR3 contains 17 residues. J gave up 3 bases and V 4 bases, and 13 bases lay outside the gene matches. The CDR3: CASSCHKVPGGTDTQYF. CDR3 sequence (DNA): TGTGCCAGCAGTTGCCATAAGGTCCCGGGAGGAACAGATACGCAGTATTTT.

In nucleotides, the CDR3 is TGTGCCAGCAGCCTACCTCCCGGACAGGGGAACAATGAGCAGTTCTTC. Its translation is CASSLPPGQGNNEQFF. The chain uses TRBV7-9 and TRBJ2-1; 9 bases are shared with TRBD1. The V gene's germline CDR1 is SEHNR and CDR2 FQNEAQ (reference sequence). This CDR3 spans 16 amino acids. The V gene end was trimmed by 5 bases and the J gene end by 5 bases; junction bases not matched to a gene: 10.

CDR3 sequence (DNA): TGCAGCGTTGAACAGGGCAGCCTGAACACCGGGGAGCTGTTTTTT. This gives the protein CSVEQGSLNTGELFF. The chain joins TRBV29-1 to TRBJ2-2; tentative D call: TRBD1 (5 bases). The CDR3 has 15 amino acids. The ends were cut back, 2 bases at V and 1 base at J, with 11 bases in the middle. Germline lookup yields CDR1 SQVTM and CDR2 ANQGSEA.

The V and J genes are TRBV27 and TRBJ2-5; a possible D gene is TRBD2 (6 bases). The length of the CDR3 is 18 residues. Germline V gene data show CDR1 as MNHEY and CDR2 as SMNVEV (reference sequence). The germline V and J ends were trimmed by 1 base and 5 bases, with 23 bases remaining between them. CDR3 sequence (DNA): TGTGCCAGCAGTTTATATCGACCCCTTGTCTCACGGGGGGAGACCCAGTACTTC. Protein sequence: CASSLYRPLVSRGETQYF.

The chain couples TRBV5-4 to TRBJ2-1; 7 nucleotides agree with TRBD2. The ends lost 7 bases at V and 6 bases at J; junction bases unmatched: 19. The CDR3 runs 17 residues. Germline V CDR1 and CDR2: SGHNT, YYREEE (reference sequence). The CDR3 DNA reads TGTGCCAGCCACGTCGGCGCTAGCGGACCCCCCGGCAATGAGCAGTTCTTC. Translated: CASHVGASGPPGNEQFF. Based on the CDR3 plus reference TRBV5-4 and TRBJ2-1, the full variable domain is ETGVTQSPTHLIKTRGQQVTLRCSSQSGHNTVSWYQQALGQGPQFIFQYYREEENGRGNFPPRFSGLQFPNYSSELNVNALELDDSALYLCASHVGASGPPGNEQFFGPGTRLTVL.

The chain is built from TRBV29-1 and TRBJ1-2; D remains unclear. Trimming took off 2 bases at V and 6 bases at J, with 4 bases between the two ends. Germline CDR1 reads SQVTM; CDR2 reads ANQGSEA. The CDR3 is 10 amino acids. The CDR3, as DNA: TGCAGCGTTGAACAGAATGGCTACACCTTC. It codes for CSVEQNGYTF.

The rearrangement links TRBV5-8 to TRBJ1-5; tentatively, D is TRBD1 (6 bases). Germline values: CDR1 SGHTS, CDR2 YDEGEE. V lost 1 base, J lost 3 bases, and 11 bases lay in between. This CDR3 is built from 15 residues. Written as DNA, the CDR3 is TGTGCCAGCAGCTTGCCAGGGGTCTCCAATCAGCCCCAGCATTTT. Translating gives CASSLPGVSNQPQHF.

The chain joins TRBV30 to TRBJ2-5, with 7 bases aligning to TRBD2. Germline loops: CDR1 GTSNPN, CDR2 SVGIG (reference sequence). V shed 2 bases and J 7 bases; nucleotides not matched to a gene: 10. There are 14 residues in the CDR3. CDR3 region: CAWSYGSGGGTQYF. Here the CDR3 DNA reads TGTGCCTGGAGTTATGGTAGCGGCGGGGGGACCCAGTACTTC.